There are a few counts of the clone carrying this T cell receptor (beta chain). The target antigen is unknown. The data stem from a study of T cell repertoires in cytomegalovirus infection. Whole-study context: Public signatures in TCR beta pointed to CMV infection and matching HLA type.

MiXCR was run by TCRdb on the reads, yielding one entry per CDR3 protein. The repertoire holds about 890,000 distinct CDR3 sequences, with approximately 31% as singletons. Points from the study as a whole: Clonotypes of TCR beta that were HLA-C-restricted and CMV-specific dominated the ex vivo response.

Sequencing used cultured CD8+ T cells from PBMCs, obtained from culture after CMV antigen stimulation. The receptor was isolated from a human donor in good health (CMV status not recorded). Some clones in this sample may be carry-over from other donors' samples.

CDR3 protein: CASGPASGDSNQPQHF. CDR3 DNA: TGTGCCAGCGGCCCCGCCAGCGGGGATAGCAATCAGCCCCAGCATTTT. The chain is built from TRBV6-6 and TRBJ1-5; D unresolved. Germline CDR1 is MNHNY and CDR2 is SVGAGI (reference sequence). This CDR3 contains 16 residues. Trimming cost V 8 bases and J 0 bases, with 17 bases left between them.